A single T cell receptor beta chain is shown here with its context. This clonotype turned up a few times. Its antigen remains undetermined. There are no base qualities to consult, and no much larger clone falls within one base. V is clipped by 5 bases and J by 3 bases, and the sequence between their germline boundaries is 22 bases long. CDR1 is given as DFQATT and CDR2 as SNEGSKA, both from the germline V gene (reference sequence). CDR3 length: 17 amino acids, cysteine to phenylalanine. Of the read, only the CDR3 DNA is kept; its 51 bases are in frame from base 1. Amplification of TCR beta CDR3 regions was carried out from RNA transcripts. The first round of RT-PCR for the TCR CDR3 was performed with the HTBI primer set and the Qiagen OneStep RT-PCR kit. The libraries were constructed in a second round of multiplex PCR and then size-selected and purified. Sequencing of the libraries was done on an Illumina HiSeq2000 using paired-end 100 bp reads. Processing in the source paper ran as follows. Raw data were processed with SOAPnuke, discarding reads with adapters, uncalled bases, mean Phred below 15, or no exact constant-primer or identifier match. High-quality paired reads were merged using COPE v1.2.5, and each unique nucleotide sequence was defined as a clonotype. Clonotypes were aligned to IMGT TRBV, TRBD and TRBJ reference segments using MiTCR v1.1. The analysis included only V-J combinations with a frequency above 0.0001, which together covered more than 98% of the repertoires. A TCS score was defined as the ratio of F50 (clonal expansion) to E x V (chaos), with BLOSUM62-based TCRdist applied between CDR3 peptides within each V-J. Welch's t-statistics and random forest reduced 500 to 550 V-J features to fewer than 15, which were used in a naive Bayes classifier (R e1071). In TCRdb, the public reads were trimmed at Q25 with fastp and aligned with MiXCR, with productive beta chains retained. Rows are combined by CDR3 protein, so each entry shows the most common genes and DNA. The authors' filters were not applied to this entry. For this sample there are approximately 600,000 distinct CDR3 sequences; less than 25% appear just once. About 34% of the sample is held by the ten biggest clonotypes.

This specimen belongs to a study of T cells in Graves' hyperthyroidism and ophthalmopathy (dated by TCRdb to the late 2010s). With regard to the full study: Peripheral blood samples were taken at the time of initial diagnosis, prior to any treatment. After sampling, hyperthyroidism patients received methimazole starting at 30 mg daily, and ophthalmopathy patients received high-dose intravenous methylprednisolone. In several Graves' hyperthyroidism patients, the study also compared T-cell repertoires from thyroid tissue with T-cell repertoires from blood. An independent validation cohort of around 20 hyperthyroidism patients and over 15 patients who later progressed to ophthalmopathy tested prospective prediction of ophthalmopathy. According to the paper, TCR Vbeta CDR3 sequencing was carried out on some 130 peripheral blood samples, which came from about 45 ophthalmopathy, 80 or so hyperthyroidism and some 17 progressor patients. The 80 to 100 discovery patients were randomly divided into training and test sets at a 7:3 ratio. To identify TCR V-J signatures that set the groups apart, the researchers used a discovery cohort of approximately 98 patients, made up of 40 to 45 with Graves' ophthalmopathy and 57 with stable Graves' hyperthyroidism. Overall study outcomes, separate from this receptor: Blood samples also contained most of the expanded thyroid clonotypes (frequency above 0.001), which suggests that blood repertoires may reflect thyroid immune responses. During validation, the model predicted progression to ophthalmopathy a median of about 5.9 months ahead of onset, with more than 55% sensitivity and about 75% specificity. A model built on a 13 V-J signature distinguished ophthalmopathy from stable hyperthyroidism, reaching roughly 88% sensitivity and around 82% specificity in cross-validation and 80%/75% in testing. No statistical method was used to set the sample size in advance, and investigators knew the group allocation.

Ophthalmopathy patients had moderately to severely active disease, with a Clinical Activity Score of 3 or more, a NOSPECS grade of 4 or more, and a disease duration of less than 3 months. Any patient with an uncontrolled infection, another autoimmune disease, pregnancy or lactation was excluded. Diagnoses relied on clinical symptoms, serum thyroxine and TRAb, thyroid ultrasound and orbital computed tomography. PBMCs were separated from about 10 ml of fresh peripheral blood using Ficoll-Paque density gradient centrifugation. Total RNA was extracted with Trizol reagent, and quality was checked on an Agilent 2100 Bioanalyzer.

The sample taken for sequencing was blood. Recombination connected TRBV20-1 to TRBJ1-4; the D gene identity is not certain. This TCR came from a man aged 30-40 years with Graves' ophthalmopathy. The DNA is TGCAGTGCTCAGACACCACGGCCCCTATTGTCTAATGAAAAACTGTTTTTT. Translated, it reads CSAQTPRPLLSNEKLFF.